A selection of T cell receptor beta chains follows, all from one sample in a study of shared clonotypes between healthy human individuals. Using immunoSEQ multiplex PCR, the repertoire was profiled, and TCRdb retains in-frame clones only, with some absent. The sample has about 680,000 clones, about three quarters seen once; the top ten hold about 2%. The sequenced sample consisted of memory CD4+ T cells sorted from blood. The receptor source for this set is a woman younger than 45 in good health. Both conserved end residues are part of each CDR3.

CDR3 protein: CASSGGQVTSTYEQYF
J gene: TRBJ2-7
V gene: TRBV25-1

CDR3 protein: CARGTAYTGELFF
J gene: TRBJ2-2
V gene: TRBV2

CDR3 protein: CASGGNYGYTF
J gene: TRBJ1-2
V gene: TRBV28

CDR3 protein: CASSFGRFTQYF
J gene: TRBJ2-3
V gene: TRBV28

CDR3 protein: CASTTEVQGVQPQHF
J gene: TRBJ1-5
V gene: TRBV28

CDR3 protein: CASSDVSGLVPNEQFF
J gene: TRBJ2-1
V gene: TRBV6-4

CDR3 protein: CAWSVQRLGQFF
J gene: TRBJ2-1
V gene: TRBV30

CDR3 protein: CASSPEGTPYEQYF
J gene: TRBJ2-7
V gene: TRBV18

CDR3 protein: CASSLHTGGAAYGYTF
J gene: TRBJ1-2
V gene: TRBV7-2

CDR3 protein: CASSERDNPRNYSPLHF
J gene: TRBJ1-6
V gene: TRBV9

CDR3 protein: CASSLQTGVYVTGELFF
J gene: TRBJ2-2
V gene: TRBV7-2

CDR3 protein: CASSPVAGGSSGANVLTF
J gene: TRBJ2-6
V gene: TRBV18

CDR3 protein: CASSQASLREMRLEEQYF
J gene: TRBJ2-7
V gene: TRBV4-1

CDR3 protein: CASSIVDQPQHF
J gene: TRBJ1-5
V gene: TRBV19

CDR3 protein: CASSEPRYGEQFF
J gene: TRBJ2-1
V gene: TRBV10-1

CDR3 protein: CASSLVTVSEQYF
J gene: TRBJ2-7
V gene: TRBV5-1

CDR3 protein: CASSPVEGHYNEQFF
J gene: TRBJ2-1
V gene: TRBV18

CDR3 protein: CAWSRQGGAYEQYF
J gene: NA
V gene: TRBV30

CDR3 protein: CAIRGGSQETQYF
J gene: TRBJ2-5
V gene: TRBV25-1

CDR3 protein: CASREGSWSEAFF
J gene: TRBJ1-1
V gene: TRBV5-1

CDR3 protein: CSVTGTSGRGAKNIQYF
J gene: TRBJ2-4
V gene: TRBV29-1

CDR3 protein: CATLESTDTQYF
J gene: TRBJ2-3
V gene: TRBV28

CDR3 protein: CASTLGEGQPQHF
J gene: TRBJ1-5
V gene: TRBV5-1

CDR3 protein: CASGFREKLFF
J gene: TRBJ1-4
V gene: TRBV28

CDR3 protein: CASSSWPKTGLNIQYF
J gene: TRBJ2-4
V gene: TRBV7-2

CDR3 protein: CASSPAAEEGGYNEQFF
J gene: TRBJ2-1
V gene: TRBV25-1

CDR3 protein: CASSQDPSGFGELFF
J gene: TRBJ2-2
V gene: TRBV4-2